Given below is one TCR beta chain in context. Sequencing was performed with immunoSEQ multiplex PCR; in TCRdb, only in-frame clones are kept and a portion is missing. The sample lists some 160,000 clones, roughly four fifths seen once, with roughly 2.7% in the top ten. The data were taken from a study of blood T cell repertoires in COVID-19. Across the whole study: Acute-phase and convalescent COVID-19 samples originated in the United States, Italy and Spain. PBMCs, B-cell-depleted T cells, or T cells were the source of the cDNA or gDNA that made up the material.

The CDR3 has 13 residues. Germline V gives CDR1 PRHDT, CDR2 FYEKMQ (reference sequence). Trimming shortened V by 4 bases and J by 5 bases, and 11 bases separated the two germline ends. One Seattle source followed patients from active infection through their disease course. The chain uses TRBV13 and TRBJ2-5, with a possible D match to TRBD1 (6 bases). The receptor's source is a woman of 80 years or more with COVID-19, enrolled during active disease. The sample comprised peripheral blood. Here the CDR3 DNA reads TGTGCCAGCAGCTCACAGGGTAGGGAGACCCAGTACTTC. This encodes CASSSQGRETQYF.